These 3 T cell receptor beta chains were all obtained from the same sample, sequenced in a study of blood T cell repertoires in COVID-19. Assay: immunoSEQ multiplex PCR; the TCRdb copy retains only in-frame clones and omits some. Of about 30,000 clones listed, 90% to 95% are singletons. The sequenced sample was peripheral blood. These receptors all stem from a man aged 50-59 years with active COVID-19.

V is TRBV7-3 and J is TRBJ2-1; perhaps TRBD1 as D (5 bases). Per the germline V gene, CDR1 is SGHTA and CDR2 is FQGTGA. CDR3 size: 14 residues. Between the trimmed V and J ends, which lost 4 bases and 3 bases, there was a span of 10 bases. The CDR3 bases are TGTGCCAGCAGCTCCCCAGGGCTCTACAATGAGCAGTTCTTC. Its protein product is CASSSPGLYNEQFF.

The chain couples TRBV5-1 to TRBJ2-7; D is possibly TRBD1 (6 bases). The CDR3 is 13 residues long. V was clipped by 6 bases and J by 6 bases, with 16 bases between them. Per the germline V gene, CDR1 is SGHRS and CDR2 is YFSETQ. CDR3 region: CASKGDRITEQYF. Here the CDR3 DNA reads TGCGCCAGCAAGGGAGACAGGATCACCGAGCAGTACTTC.

The V gene is TRBV3-1 (or the pseudogene TRBV3-2), the J gene TRBJ2-5, with D unresolved. Germline V CDR1 and CDR2: LGHDT, YNNKEL (reference sequence). This CDR3 has 12 residues. Trimming left V 4 bases short and J 4 bases short, with 7 bases between. CDR3 sequence (DNA): TGTGCCAGCAGCCTTTACGGAGAGACCCAGTACTTC. It specifies CASSLYGETQYF.